What follows are 21 T cell receptor beta chains derived from one specimen sequenced in a study of CD4+ T cells in melanoma. Using immunoSEQ multiplex PCR, the repertoire was profiled, and TCRdb retains in-frame clones only, with some absent. This sample carries about 55,000 clones, over 60% of them seen once, and the ten largest clones take about 5%. Sequencing was done on a sample of tumor tissue. These receptors came from a human donor with melanoma.

The chain has TRBV28 and TRBJ1-1; TRBD1 might be the D (6 bases). The CDR3 is made up of 15 amino acids. Trimming removed 3 bases at V and 1 base at J, with 12 bases between. Per germline, CDR1 MDHEN and CDR2 SYDVKM. As DNA, the CDR3 is TGTGCCAGCAGTTTCTTAGGGACATCGAACACTGAAGCTTTCTTT. This translates into CASSFLGTSNTEAFF. Complete variable domain (other parts from reference TRBV28 and TRBJ1-1): DVKVTQSSRYLVKRTGEKVFLECVQDMDHENMFWYRQDPGLGLRLIYFSYDVKMKEKGDIPEGYSVSREKKERFSLILESASTNQTSMYLCASSFLGTSNTEAFFGQGTRLTVV.

The chain is built from TRBV27 and TRBJ1-5; D gene uncertain. The CDR3 totals 15 residues. The germline V gene has CDR1 MNHEY and CDR2 SMNVEV (reference sequence). With 4 bases removed from V and 4 bases from J, the gap between germline ends came to 14 bases. The CDR3 is CASSSFGNINQPQHF. DNA of the CDR3: TGTGCCAGCAGTTCTTTCGGGAACATTAATCAGCCCCAGCATTTT.

This clone was detected many times. This chain connects TRBV6-6 to TRBJ2-7; D ambiguous. Trimming stripped 2 bases from V and 7 bases from J, with 9 bases between. The CDR3 spans 12 residues. Germline CDR1 is MNHNY and CDR2 is SVGAGI (reference sequence). The CDR3, as DNA: TGTGCCAGCAGTTACGGGTTTTGGGAGCAGTACTTC. This translates into CASSYGFWEQYF.

The genes are TRBV5-6 and TRBJ2-3; TRBD2 might be the D (6 bases). CDR1 is SGHDT, CDR2 YYEEEE, per germline. V gave up 1 base and J gave up 0 bases, with 12 bases separating them. The CDR3 runs 16 residues. The CDR3 DNA is TGTGCCAGCAGCTTGAGAATCGGGGGAAGCACAGATACGCAGTATTTT. Protein: CASSLRIGGSTDTQYF.

The chain uses TRBV18 and TRBJ2-7, with 8 positions matching TRBD2. The CDR3 runs 13 residues. V dropped 8 bases and J dropped 5; count of bases not matched to a gene: 8. The germline gives CDR1 KGHSH, CDR2 LQKENI. CDR3 sequence: CASAPGLEHEQYF. CDR3 bases: TGTGCCAGCGCCCCGGGACTAGAACACGAGCAGTACTTC.

This chain links TRBV7-8 with TRBJ2-2; D gene uncertain. The V end lost 0 bases, the J end lost 5 bases, and 10 bases lay between the germline ends. The CDR3 is made up of 15 amino acids. CDR1 and CDR2 from the germline V gene are SGHVS and FQNEAQ. The DNA of the CDR3 is TGTGCCAGCAGCTTAGCGGACCCGTGGACCGGGGAGCTGTTTTTT. Amino acid sequence: CASSLADPWTGELFF.

This rearrangement joins TRBV11-2 to TRBJ1-2; tentative D call: TRBD1 (5 bases). The CDR3 spans 14 residues. Germline V CDR1 and CDR2: SGHAT, FQNNGV. Trimming removed 1 base from V and 4 bases from J, with 10 bases in between. The CDR3 loop is CASSLAGVSYGYTF. The CDR3 nucleotides read TGTGCCAGCAGCTTAGCGGGGGTGAGCTATGGCTACACCTTC. The full variable domain, with the rest looked up from reference TRBV11-2 and TRBJ1-2, is EAGVAQSPRYKIIEKRQSVAFWCNPISGHATLYWYQQILGQGPKLLIQFQNNGVVDDSQLPKDRFSAERLKGVDSTLKIQPAKLEDSAVYLCASSLAGVSYGYTFGSGTRLTVV.

The V call is TRBV28, the J call TRBJ1-5, with TRBD1 matching over 9 bases. The CDR3 spans 17 residues. The germline CDR1 and CDR2 sequences are MDHEN and SYDVKM. The V gene end was trimmed by 11 bases and the J gene end by 6 bases; junction bases not matched to a gene: 20. In DNA form, the CDR3 reads TGTGCCGCGGTGGGACAGGGAATCGTTAAACTCTTTCAGCCCCAGCATTTT. Translating it yields CAAVGQGIVKLFQPQHF.

The CDR3 coding sequence is TGTGCCTGGAGCAAGGGCCGGAAGACCGGGGAGCTGTTTTTT. Protein product: CAWSKGRKTGELFF. V and J are TRBV30 and TRBJ2-2; D is unresolved. Germline assignment: CDR1 GTSNPN and CDR2 SVGIG (reference sequence). V shed 3 bases and J shed 5 bases, with 13 bases lying between them. This CDR3 has 14 residues.

The rearrangement uses TRBV7-6 and TRBJ1-6; D is perhaps TRBD1 (6 bases). Trimming took 6 bases from V and 11 from J, leaving 14 bases between them. The CDR3 contains 13 residues. The germline V gene encodes CDR1 SGHVS and CDR2 FNYEAQ. Here the CDR3 DNA reads TGTGCCAGCAGGTCTACAGGGATCGCACCCCTCCACTTT. Translation: CASRSTGIAPLHF.

In its sample, this clone was seen a few times. V gene TRBV6-1 combines with J gene TRBJ1-5, with D possibly being TRBD1 (6 bases). The CDR3 has 15 residues. V dropped 1 base and J dropped 7 bases, with 14 bases sitting between them. From germline, CDR1 is MNHNS and CDR2 SASEGT. This CDR3 is CASSEGMGARQPQHF. The CDR3 DNA is TGTGCCAGCAGTGAAGGGATGGGGGCACGGCAGCCCCAGCATTTT.

The rearrangement joins TRBV13 to TRBJ1-1; D not resolved. Germline V CDR1 and CDR2: PRHDT, FYEKMQ (reference sequence). CDR3 length: 13 amino acids. Trimming removed 2 bases from V and 1 base from J, with 5 bases in between. The CDR3 sequence: CASSLSGNTEAFF. The CDR3 DNA reads TGTGCCAGCAGCTTATCGGGGAACACTGAAGCTTTCTTT.

This chain joins TRBV18 and TRBJ1-5, with a possible D match to TRBD1 (5 bases). This CDR3 contains 14 residues. The V gene's germline CDR1 is KGHSH and CDR2 LQKENI. V lost 3 bases and J lost 3, with 9 bases in between. The CDR3 nucleotides are TGTGCCAGCTCACCCGACAGTACCAATCAGCCCCAGCATTTT. Translation: CASSPDSTNQPQHF.

The chain carries TRBV19 and TRBJ1-5; D remains unclear. The CDR3 is made up of 13 amino acids. The germline V and J ends were trimmed by 3 bases and 6 bases, with 9 bases remaining between them. From germline, CDR1 is LNHDA and CDR2 SQIVND (reference sequence). CDR3 DNA: TGTGCCAGTAGTATCCGGGAGGCTCAGCCCCAGCATTTT. Its protein product is CASSIREAQPQHF.

This sequence joins TRBV4-1 and TRBJ1-1, with 10 bases lining up with TRBD1. Trimming removed 3 bases from V and 7 bases from J; junction bases left unmatched: 2. The CDR3 loop spans 13 amino acids. Germline V lookup: CDR1 MGHRA, CDR2 YSYEKL. The CDR3 here is CASSQTGGGEAFF. CDR3 bases: TGCGCCAGCAGCCAGACAGGGGGCGGTGAAGCTTTCTTT.

The chain uses TRBV5-8 and TRBJ1-1, with a weak D call TRBD1 (6 bases). V was shortened by 0 bases and J by 5 bases, with 11 bases between the two germline ends. From germline, CDR1 is SGHTS and CDR2 YDEGEE. This CDR3 is 14 amino acids long. CDR3 loop: CASSLGQAGTEAFF. In DNA form, the CDR3 reads TGTGCCAGCAGCTTGGGACAGGCGGGTACTGAAGCTTTCTTT.

The J gene is TRBJ2-7, the V gene TRBV30, with a possible D match to TRBD1 (6 bases). From germline, CDR1 is GTSNPN and CDR2 SVGIG (reference sequence). The CDR3 length is 11 residues. V lost 3 bases and J 7 bases, leaving 10 bases between the germline ends. CDR3 nucleotides: TGTGCCTGGAGCCAGGGGTGGGAGCAGTACTTC. It is translated as CAWSQGWEQYF.

This clone was detected a few times. The rearrangement links TRBV7-3 to TRBJ1-2; no clear D gene. CDR3 size: 13 residues. V gave up 5 bases and J gave up 4 bases, with 11 bases separating them. Germline lookup yields CDR1 SGHTA and CDR2 FQGTGA. DNA for the CDR3: TGTGCCAGCAGCCAACTGGGTCTCTATGGCTACACCTTC. Translated, it gives CASSQLGLYGYTF.

This chain connects TRBV18 to TRBJ1-2; maybe TRBD1 (5 bases). This CDR3 comprises 14 residues. Germline loops: CDR1 KGHSH, CDR2 LQKENI. The V gene lost 4 bases and the J gene lost 2 bases, with 11 bases spanning the gap. The CDR3 DNA reads as TGTGCCAGCTCACAACAGGAATTAAACTATGGCTACACCTTC. Amino acids: CASSQQELNYGYTF.

This chain links TRBV7-2 with TRBJ1-2; no firm D call. V shed 2 bases and J shed 4 bases, with 14 bases lying between them. Germline V gene sequence: CDR1 SGHTA, CDR2 FQGNSA. This CDR3 spans 15 amino acids. CDR3 sequence reads: CASSLQTVRGYGYTF. The CDR3 region has the DNA TGTGCCAGCAGCTTACAGACGGTCCGAGGCTATGGCTACACCTTC.

The V gene is TRBV5-8, the J gene TRBJ2-2; D may be TRBD1 (5 bases). The CDR3 loop spans 15 amino acids. Trimming pared 0 bases from V and 4 bases from J, leaving 10 bases between. In germline, CDR1 is SGHTS, CDR2 YDEGEE. CDR3 DNA sequence: TGTGCCAGCAGCTTGGTTCAGGGTTCCACCGGGGAGCTGTTTTTT. Encoded protein: CASSLVQGSTGELFF.